This record concerns one TCR beta chain sequence. As yet, its antigen is unknown. A read error may produce the germline difference seen at one junction end. This sample is drawn from a study of cytomegalovirus exposure and HLA in healthy donors. Study results and caveats: Across all donors, roughly uniform sequencing depth was an assumption of the presence/absence analyses.

The CDR3 sequence is 12 residues long. CDR1 is MNHNS and CDR2 is SASEGT in the germline V gene. The PCR was carried out with 60 Vbeta primers and 13 Jbeta primers. Clones were sequenced by immunoSEQ multiplex PCR, and TCRdb holds only the in-frame ones, with some missing. The sample yields 130,000 to 150,000 clones, about 75% seen once. The chain couples TRBV6-1 to TRBJ2-5; D possibly corresponds to TRBD2 (6 bases). This receptor was taken from a man younger than 35 in good health and CMV-seronegative. The sample was PBMCs. This chain's CDR3 is CASSDLSGDLDF. Here the CDR3 DNA reads TGTGCCAGCAGTGACCTTTCGGGGGACCTCGACTTC.